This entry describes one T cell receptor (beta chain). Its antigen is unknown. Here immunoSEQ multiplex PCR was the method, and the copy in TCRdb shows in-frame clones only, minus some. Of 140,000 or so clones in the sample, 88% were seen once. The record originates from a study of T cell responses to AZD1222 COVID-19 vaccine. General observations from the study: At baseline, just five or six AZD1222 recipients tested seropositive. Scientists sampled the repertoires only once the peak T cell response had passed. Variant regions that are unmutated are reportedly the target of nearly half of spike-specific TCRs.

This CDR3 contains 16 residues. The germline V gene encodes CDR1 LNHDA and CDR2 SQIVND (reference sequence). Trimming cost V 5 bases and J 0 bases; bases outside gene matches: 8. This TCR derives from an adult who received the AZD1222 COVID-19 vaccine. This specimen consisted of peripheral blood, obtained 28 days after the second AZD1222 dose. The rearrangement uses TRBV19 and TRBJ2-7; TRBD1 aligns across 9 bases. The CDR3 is CASSAGGTGSSYEQYF. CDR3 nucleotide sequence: TGTGCCAGTAGTGCCGGAGGGACAGGGAGCTCCTACGAGCAGTACTTC.